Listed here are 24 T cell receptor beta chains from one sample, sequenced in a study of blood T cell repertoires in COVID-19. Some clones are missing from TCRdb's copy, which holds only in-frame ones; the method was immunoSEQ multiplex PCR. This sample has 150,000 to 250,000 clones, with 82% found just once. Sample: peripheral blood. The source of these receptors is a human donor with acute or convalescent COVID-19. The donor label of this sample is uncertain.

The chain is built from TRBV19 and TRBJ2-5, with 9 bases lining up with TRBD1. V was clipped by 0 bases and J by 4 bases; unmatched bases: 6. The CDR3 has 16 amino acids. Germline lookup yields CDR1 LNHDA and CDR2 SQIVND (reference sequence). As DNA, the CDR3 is TGTGCCAGTAGTATAGAGAGGACAGGGGCGGCAGAGACCCAGTACTTC. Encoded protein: CASSIERTGAAETQYF.

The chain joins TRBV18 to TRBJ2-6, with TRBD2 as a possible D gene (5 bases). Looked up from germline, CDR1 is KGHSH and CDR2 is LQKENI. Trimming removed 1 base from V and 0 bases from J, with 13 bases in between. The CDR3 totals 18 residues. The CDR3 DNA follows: TGTGCCAGCTCACCACAGCGGTACAATTCCTCTGGGGCCAACGTCCTGACTTTC. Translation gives CASSPQRYNSSGANVLTF.

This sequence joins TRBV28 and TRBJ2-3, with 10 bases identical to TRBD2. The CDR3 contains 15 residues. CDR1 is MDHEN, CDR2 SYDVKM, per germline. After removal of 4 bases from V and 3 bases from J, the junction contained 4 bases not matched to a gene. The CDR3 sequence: CASSSTSGKTDTQYF. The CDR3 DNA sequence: TGTGCCAGCAGTTCCACTAGCGGGAAGACAGATACGCAGTATTTT.

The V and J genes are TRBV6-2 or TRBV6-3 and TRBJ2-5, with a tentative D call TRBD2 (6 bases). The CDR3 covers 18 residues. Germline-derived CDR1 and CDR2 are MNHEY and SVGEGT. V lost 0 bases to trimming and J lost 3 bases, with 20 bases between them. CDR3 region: CASSYSIVGSTREETQYF. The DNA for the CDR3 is TGTGCCAGCAGTTACTCGATCGTTGGGTCGACTAGGGAAGAGACCCAGTACTTC.

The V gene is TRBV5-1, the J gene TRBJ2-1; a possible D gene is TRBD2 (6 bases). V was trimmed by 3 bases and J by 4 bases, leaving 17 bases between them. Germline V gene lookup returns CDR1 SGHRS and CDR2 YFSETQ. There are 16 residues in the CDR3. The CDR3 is CASSSPGERAYNEQFF. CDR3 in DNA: TGCGCCAGCAGCTCCCCCGGGGAGCGGGCTTACAATGAGCAGTTCTTC.

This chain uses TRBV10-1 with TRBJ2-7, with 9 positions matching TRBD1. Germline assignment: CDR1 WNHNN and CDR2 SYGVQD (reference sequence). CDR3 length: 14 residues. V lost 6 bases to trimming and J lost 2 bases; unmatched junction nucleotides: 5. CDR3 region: CASRMGQGPYEQYF. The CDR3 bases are TGCGCCAGCAGGATGGGACAGGGACCCTACGAGCAGTACTTC.

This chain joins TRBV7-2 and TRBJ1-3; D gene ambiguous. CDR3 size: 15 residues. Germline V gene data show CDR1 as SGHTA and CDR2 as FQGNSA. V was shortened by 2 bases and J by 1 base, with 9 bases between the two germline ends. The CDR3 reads CASSLMSGSGNTIYF. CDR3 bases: TGTGCCAGCAGCTTAATGTCCGGGTCTGGAAACACCATATATTTT. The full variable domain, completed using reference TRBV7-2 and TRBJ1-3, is GAGVSQSPSNKVTEKGKDVELRCDPISGHTALYWYRQSLGQGLEFLIYFQGNSAPDKSGLPSDRFSAERTGGSVSTLTIQRTQQEDSAVYLCASSLMSGSGNTIYFGEGSWLTVV.

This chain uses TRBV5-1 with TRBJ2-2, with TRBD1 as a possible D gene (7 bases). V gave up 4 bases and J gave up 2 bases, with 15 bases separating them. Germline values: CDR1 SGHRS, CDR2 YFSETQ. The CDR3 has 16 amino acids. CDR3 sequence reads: CASSGGGSGNTGELFF. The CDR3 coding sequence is TGCGCCAGCAGCGGAGGGGGCAGCGGTAACACCGGGGAGCTGTTTTTT. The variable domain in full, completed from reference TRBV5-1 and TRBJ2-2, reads KAGVTQTPRYLIKTRGQQVTLSCSPISGHRSVSWYQQTPGQGLQFLFEYFSETQRNKGNFPGRFSGRQFSNSRSEMNVSTLELGDSALYLCASSGGGSGNTGELFFGEGSRLTVL.

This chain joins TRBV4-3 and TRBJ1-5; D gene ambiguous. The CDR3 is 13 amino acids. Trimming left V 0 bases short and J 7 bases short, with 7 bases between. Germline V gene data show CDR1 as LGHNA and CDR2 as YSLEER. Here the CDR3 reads CASSQESGQPQHF. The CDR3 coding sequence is TGCGCCAGCAGCCAAGAGTCCGGGCAGCCCCAGCATTTT.

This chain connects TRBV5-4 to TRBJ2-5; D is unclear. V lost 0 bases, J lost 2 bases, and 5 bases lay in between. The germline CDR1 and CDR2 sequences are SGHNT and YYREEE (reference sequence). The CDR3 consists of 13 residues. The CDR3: CASSLARQETQYF. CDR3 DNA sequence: TGTGCCAGCAGCTTGGCGAGGCAAGAGACCCAGTACTTC.

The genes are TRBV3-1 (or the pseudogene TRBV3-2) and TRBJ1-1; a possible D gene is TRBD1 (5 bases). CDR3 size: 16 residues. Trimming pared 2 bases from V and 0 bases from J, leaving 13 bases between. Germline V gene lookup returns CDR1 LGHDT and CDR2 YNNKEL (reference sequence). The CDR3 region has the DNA TGTGCCAGCAGCCAATGGCGGCAGGGCATGAACACTGAAGCTTTCTTT. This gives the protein CASSQWRQGMNTEAFF.

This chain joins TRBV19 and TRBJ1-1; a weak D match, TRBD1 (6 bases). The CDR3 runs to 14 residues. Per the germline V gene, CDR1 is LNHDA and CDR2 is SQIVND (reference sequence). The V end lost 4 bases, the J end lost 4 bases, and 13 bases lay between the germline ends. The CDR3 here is CASSRGGRSTEAFF. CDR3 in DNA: TGTGCCAGTAGTAGGGGGGGCCGGTCCACTGAAGCTTTCTTT.

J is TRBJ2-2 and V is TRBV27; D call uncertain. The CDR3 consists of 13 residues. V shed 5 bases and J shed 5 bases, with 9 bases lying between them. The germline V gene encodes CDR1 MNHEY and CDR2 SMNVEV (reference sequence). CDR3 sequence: CASSLWRTGELFF. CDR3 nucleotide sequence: TGTGCCAGCAGTCTATGGAGAACCGGGGAGCTGTTTTTT.

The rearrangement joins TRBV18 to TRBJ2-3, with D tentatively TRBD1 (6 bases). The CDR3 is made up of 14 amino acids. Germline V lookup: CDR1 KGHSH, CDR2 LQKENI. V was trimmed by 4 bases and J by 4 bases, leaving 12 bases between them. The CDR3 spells CASSQTQGADTQYF. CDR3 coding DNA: TGTGCCAGCTCACAAACACAGGGTGCAGATACGCAGTATTTT.

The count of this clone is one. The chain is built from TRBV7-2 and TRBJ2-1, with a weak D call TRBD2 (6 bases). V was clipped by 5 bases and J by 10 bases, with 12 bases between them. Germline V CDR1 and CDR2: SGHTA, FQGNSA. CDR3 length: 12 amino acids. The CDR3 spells CASSLTSYEQFF. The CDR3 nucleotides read TGTGCCAGCAGCCTAACTAGCTACGAGCAGTTCTTC.

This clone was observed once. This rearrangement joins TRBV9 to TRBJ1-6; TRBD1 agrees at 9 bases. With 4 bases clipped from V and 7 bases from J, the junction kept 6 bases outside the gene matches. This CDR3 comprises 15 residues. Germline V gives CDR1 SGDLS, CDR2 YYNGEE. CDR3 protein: CASSNMDRGNSPLHF. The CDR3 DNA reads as TGTGCCAGCAGCAACATGGACAGGGGAAATTCACCCCTCCACTTT. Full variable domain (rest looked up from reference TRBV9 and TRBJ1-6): DSGVTQTPKHLITATGQRVTLRCSPRSGDLSVYWYQQSLDQGLQFLIQYYNGEERAKGNILERFSAQQFPDLHSELNLSSLELGDSALYFCASSNMDRGNSPLHFGNGTRLTVT.

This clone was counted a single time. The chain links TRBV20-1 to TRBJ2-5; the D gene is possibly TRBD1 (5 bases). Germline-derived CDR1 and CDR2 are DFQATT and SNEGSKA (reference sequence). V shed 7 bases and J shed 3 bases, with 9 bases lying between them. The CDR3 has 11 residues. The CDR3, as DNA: TGCAGTGGGACAAGGGAAGAGACCCAGTACTTC. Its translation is CSGTREETQYF.

The CDR3 protein is CAWSSGERQQYF. CDR3 nucleotides: TGTGCCTGGAGCTCGGGTGAGCGACAGCAGTACTTC. The chain recombines TRBV30 with TRBJ2-7; the D is unclear. This CDR3 is built from 12 residues. The germline CDR1 and CDR2 sequences are GTSNPN and SVGIG (reference sequence). V was clipped by 3 bases and J by 8 bases, with 14 bases between them.

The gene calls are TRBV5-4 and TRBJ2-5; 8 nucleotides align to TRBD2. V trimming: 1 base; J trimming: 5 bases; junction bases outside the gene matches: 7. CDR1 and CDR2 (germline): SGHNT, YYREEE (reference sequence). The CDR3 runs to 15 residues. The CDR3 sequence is CASSLRGGTGETQYF. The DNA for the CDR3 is TGTGCCAGCAGCTTGCGCGGGGGGACGGGGGAGACCCAGTACTTC.

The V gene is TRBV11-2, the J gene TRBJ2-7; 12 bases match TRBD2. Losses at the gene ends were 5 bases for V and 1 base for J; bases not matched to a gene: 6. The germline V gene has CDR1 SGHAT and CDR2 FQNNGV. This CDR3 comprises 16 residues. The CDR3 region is CASSPTGLAGSYEQYF. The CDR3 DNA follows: TGTGCCAGCAGCCCCACCGGACTAGCGGGATCCTACGAGCAGTACTTC.

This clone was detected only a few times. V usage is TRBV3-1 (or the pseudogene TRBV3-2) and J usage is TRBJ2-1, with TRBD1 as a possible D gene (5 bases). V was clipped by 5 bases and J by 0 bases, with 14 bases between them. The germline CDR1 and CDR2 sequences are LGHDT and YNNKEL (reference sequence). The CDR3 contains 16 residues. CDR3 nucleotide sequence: TGTGCCAGCAGCGCTTACAGGCTGAGCTCCTACAATGAGCAGTTCTTC. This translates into CASSAYRLSSYNEQFF.

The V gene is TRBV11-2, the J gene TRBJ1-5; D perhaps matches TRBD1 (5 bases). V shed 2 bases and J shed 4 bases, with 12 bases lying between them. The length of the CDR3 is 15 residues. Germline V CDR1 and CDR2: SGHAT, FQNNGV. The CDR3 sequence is CASSLFPGRNQPQHF. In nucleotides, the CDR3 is TGTGCCAGCAGCTTATTCCCAGGGCGGAATCAGCCCCAGCATTTT.

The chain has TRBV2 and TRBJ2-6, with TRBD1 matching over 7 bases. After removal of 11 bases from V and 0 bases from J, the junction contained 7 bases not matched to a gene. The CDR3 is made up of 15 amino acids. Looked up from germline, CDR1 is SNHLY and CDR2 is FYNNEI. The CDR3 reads CASRGTFSGANVLTF. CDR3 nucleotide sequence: TGTGCCTCCAGGGGGACGTTCTCTGGGGCCAACGTCCTGACTTTC.

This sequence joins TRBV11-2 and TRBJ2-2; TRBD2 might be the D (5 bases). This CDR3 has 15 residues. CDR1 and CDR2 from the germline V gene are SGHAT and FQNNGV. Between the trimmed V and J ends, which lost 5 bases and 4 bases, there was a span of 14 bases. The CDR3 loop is CASSPPSPSTGELFF. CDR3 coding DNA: TGTGCCAGCAGCCCGCCTAGCCCCAGCACCGGGGAGCTGTTTTTT.